The source of this T cell receptor (beta chain) is a study of T cells in Graves' hyperthyroidism and ophthalmopathy. About the study: Peripheral blood was obtained at initial diagnosis, preceding any treatment.

TCR beta CDR3 region amplification was performed from RNA transcripts. An initial round of RT-PCR targeting the TCR CDR3 relied on the HTBI primer set. TCRdb called the multiplex PCR reads again in MiXCR, with one record for every CDR3 protein. The table shows 350,000 to 400,000 distinct CDR3 sequences, with approximately 15% occurring only once. General study points: In blood, most of the thyroid clonotypes expanded above 0.001 were also present.

The authors took PBMCs from 8 to 10 ml fresh peripheral blood. The table lists this clonotype with many counts. Its antigen is not known. Germline V lookup: CDR1 SGHAT, CDR2 FQNNGV. The J segment lost 14 bases and the V segment lost 0 bases, leaving 7 bases of the junction unmatched. CDR3 length: 13 amino acids. Sequencing was done on a sample of blood. This clonotype was sampled from a woman in her fifties or sixties with Graves' hyperthyroidism. The gene calls are TRBV11-2 and TRBJ2-1; TRBD2 matches 7 bases. CDR3 region: CASSLELGGSKFF. CDR3 nucleotides: TGTGCCAGCAGCTTAGAGTTAGGCGGGAGCAAGTTCTTC.